Presented here are 3 T cell receptor beta chains from one specimen sequenced in a study of cytomegalovirus exposure and HLA in healthy donors. Vbeta (60) and Jbeta (13) primers were used in the PCR. The method was immunoSEQ multiplex PCR; TCRdb's version includes in-frame clones alone and lacks a portion of them. In all, the sample yields about 34,000 clones. Sequencing was performed on PBMCs. The source is a human donor in good health.

This rearrangement joins TRBV19 to TRBJ1-2; D gene unclear. V was pared by 3 bases and J by 4 bases, with 9 bases between. Germline V gene sequence: CDR1 LNHDA, CDR2 SQIVND (reference sequence). The CDR3 length is 13 residues. The CDR3 DNA reads as TGTGCCAGTAGTATGGAGACGATCTATGGCTACACCTTC. Residues: CASSMETIYGYTF.

The chain is built from TRBV29-1 and TRBJ1-2; TRBD1 agrees at 7 bases. V trimming: 0 bases; J trimming: 7 bases; junction bases outside the gene matches: 11. CDR1 SQVTM and CDR2 ANQGSEA come from the germline V gene. This CDR3 has 15 residues. The CDR3 bases are TGCAGCGTTGAAGATAACTACAGGGGACGCGGTGGCTACACCTTC. This sequence encodes CSVEDNYRGRGGYTF.

The rearrangement links TRBV5-1 to TRBJ2-7, with 7 bases aligning to TRBD1. Germline values: CDR1 SGHRS, CDR2 YFSETQ. V shed 4 bases, J shed 4 bases, and the junction held 5 bases outside the gene matches. CDR3 size: 13 residues. The CDR3 loop is CASSPTGQYEQYF. CDR3 bases: TGCGCCAGCAGCCCGACAGGGCAGTACGAGCAGTACTTC. The full variable domain, completed using reference TRBV5-1 and TRBJ2-7, is KAGVTQTPRYLIKTRGQQVTLSCSPISGHRSVSWYQQTPGQGLQFLFEYFSETQRNKGNFPGRFSGRQFSNSRSEMNVSTLELGDSALYLCASSPTGQYEQYFGPGTRLTVT.